Below, 27 T cell receptor beta chains from the same sample are listed, as sequenced in a study of patients and donors after allogeneic stem cell transplantation (dated by TCRdb to the early 2020s). Libraries were prepared through RT-PCR. TCRdb shows the sequencer as NextSeq 550. TCRdb trimmed the raw reads at Q25, called clones with MiXCR and kept productive beta chains. Identical CDR3 proteins give one entry, which carries the most common genes and DNA. This sample comprises approximately 160,000 distinct CDR3 sequences, 30% of them detected only once. Clones ranked in the top ten supply less than 3.5% of the sample. The sample consisted of blood, either unsorted or a sorted T cell fraction (not recorded which). The origin of the receptors is a human donor who was either an allogeneic HSCT recipient or a stem cell or donor lymphocyte infusion donor (not recorded which). It is not recorded whose cells these are; they may come from a transplant donor.

The chain recombines TRBV4-1 with TRBJ2-7; the D gene is possibly TRBD2 (6 bases). The germline V gene encodes CDR1 MGHRA and CDR2 YSYEKL. The CDR3 length is 13 residues. V lost 3 bases to trimming and J lost 4 bases, with 10 bases between them. CDR3 in DNA: TGCGCCAGCAGCCACGGAGGGTCTTACGAGCAGTACTTC. It translates to CASSHGGSYEQYF.

The V and J genes are TRBV24-1 and TRBJ1-5; 7 nucleotides agree with TRBD1. The CDR3 runs 16 residues. V shed 3 bases and J 4 bases; nucleotides not matched to a gene: 8. Germline V gives CDR1 KGHDR, CDR2 SFDVKD. The CDR3 protein is CATSDPRQGWNQPQHF. For the CDR3, the DNA is TGTGCCACCAGTGATCCCAGACAGGGATGGAATCAGCCCCAGCATTTT.

The V gene is TRBV20-1, the J gene TRBJ2-5; 8 bases are shared with TRBD1. The CDR3 is 16 residues long. V was clipped by 1 base and J by 5 bases; unmatched bases: 12. CDR1 DFQATT and CDR2 SNEGSKA come from the germline V gene (reference sequence). CDR3 nucleotides: TGCAGTGCTAGAGGCCCGGGACAGGCCTGGGGGGAGACCCAGTACTTC. Residues: CSARGPGQAWGETQYF.

This rearrangement joins TRBV6-5 to TRBJ1-2; D is unclear. Germline V lookup: CDR1 MNHEY, CDR2 SVGAGI. V lost 4 bases and J 4 bases, leaving 13 bases between the germline ends. The CDR3 has 14 amino acids. The chain's CDR3 is CASSSVGPVYGYTF. For the CDR3, the DNA is TGTGCCAGCAGTTCCGTCGGACCCGTCTATGGCTACACCTTC.

This rearrangement joins TRBV18 to TRBJ1-1; D possibly corresponds to TRBD1 (5 bases). Germline values: CDR1 KGHSH, CDR2 LQKENI. V lost 6 bases to trimming and J lost 3 bases, with 17 bases between them. The CDR3 is 15 residues long. The CDR3 loop is CASSPSAGRDTEAFF. The DNA for the CDR3 is TGTGCCAGCTCCCCGTCGGCAGGGCGGGACACTGAAGCTTTCTTT.

The chain links TRBV12-5 to TRBJ2-1, with 10 bases fitting TRBD2. Germline lookup yields CDR1 LGHNT and CDR2 FRNRAP. This CDR3 comprises 17 residues. The J segment lost 4 bases and the V segment lost 0 bases, leaving 6 bases of the junction unmatched. The CDR3 sequence is CASGLVITSGAYNEQFF. CDR3 coding DNA: TGTGCTAGTGGTTTGGTCATAACTAGCGGGGCTTACAATGAGCAGTTCTTC.

The gene calls are TRBV6-5 and TRBJ2-7, with 7 bases fitting TRBD1. Germline V lookup: CDR1 MNHEY, CDR2 SVGAGI. Germline trimming cut 8 bases from V and 1 base from J; bases unmatched to any gene: 14. This CDR3 is built from 16 residues. In DNA, the CDR3 is TGTGCCAGCCGGAGATTGGGACAGCGCCTTTCCTACGAGCAGTACTTC. This encodes CASRRLGQRLSYEQYF.

The rearrangement links TRBV7-9 to TRBJ1-6; the match to TRBD1 covers 9 bases. Losses at the gene ends were 4 bases for V and 8 bases for J; bases not matched to a gene: 3. The CDR3 has 14 residues. Germline V gene data show CDR1 as SEHNR and CDR2 as FQNEAQ (reference sequence). CDR3 in DNA: TGTGCCAGCAGCTCGGGACAGGGCCATTCACCCCTCCACTTT. Translating gives CASSSGQGHSPLHF.

The rearrangement uses TRBV7-2 and TRBJ1-1; possibly TRBD1 for D (5 bases). The CDR3 sequence is 12 residues long. Trimming stripped 4 bases from V and 4 bases from J, with 7 bases between. Germline V gene sequence: CDR1 SGHTA, CDR2 FQGNSA. DNA for the CDR3: TGTGCCAGCAGCTCAAGGGGCACTGAAGCTTTCTTT. The encoded protein is CASSSRGTEAFF.

This sequence joins TRBV19 and TRBJ1-3; D is unclear. The germline V gene has CDR1 LNHDA and CDR2 SQIVND (reference sequence). The V gene lost 5 bases and the J gene lost 8 bases, with 19 bases spanning the gap. The CDR3 contains 15 residues. As DNA, the CDR3 is TGTGCCAGTAGTTCGGACTCCAGCCGGTTAGACACCATATATTTT. Translating gives CASSSDSSRLDTIYF. The variable domain in full, with the rest retrieved from reference TRBV19 and TRBJ1-3, is DGGITQSPKYLFRKEGQNVTLSCEQNLNHDAMYWYRQDPGQGLRLIYYSQIVNDFQKGDIAEGYSVSREKKESFPLTVTSAQKNPTAFYLCASSSDSSRLDTIYFGEGSWLTVV.

V and J are TRBV2 and TRBJ2-2; TRBD2 might be the D (6 bases). Germline V gene lookup returns CDR1 SNHLY and CDR2 FYNNEI. V was cut by 6 bases and J by 2 bases, with 10 bases left in between. The CDR3 has 14 amino acids. The CDR3 protein is CASREGLNTGELFF. The DNA of the CDR3 is TGTGCCAGCAGGGAGGGACTTAACACCGGGGAGCTGTTTTTT.

The rearrangement links TRBV20-1 to TRBJ2-3, with 10 bases that match TRBD1. The V and J ends lost 6 bases and 0 bases, in that order; junction bases with no gene match: 9. Germline lookup yields CDR1 DFQATT and CDR2 SNEGSKA (reference sequence). The CDR3 consists of 16 residues. CDR3 loop: CSASRRDRGSTDTQYF. The CDR3 bases are TGCAGTGCCTCAAGGAGGGACAGGGGCAGCACAGATACGCAGTATTTT.

This clonotype was detected a few times. The CDR3 region has the DNA TGCAGCGTTGAACCCAGAGCCTACCAAGAGACCCAGTACTTC. Its protein product is CSVEPRAYQETQYF. V is TRBV29-1 and J is TRBJ2-5; no reliable D call. The germline CDR1 and CDR2 sequences are SQVTM and ANQGSEA. The CDR3 has 14 residues. V lost 2 bases and J lost 0, with 10 bases in between.

This clonotype has a handful of counts. The chain has TRBV24-1 and TRBJ2-7; no clear D gene. CDR1 is KGHDR and CDR2 is SFDVKD in the germline V gene. This CDR3 has 10 residues. The V and J ends lost 9 bases and 6 bases respectively, with 8 bases between them. The CDR3 loop is CATLGGEQYF. CDR3 DNA: TGTGCCACCCTTGGTGGCGAGCAGTACTTC.

This sequence joins TRBV18 and TRBJ1-1, with no clear D. V lost 2 bases to trimming and J lost 2 bases, with 12 bases between them. CDR1 KGHSH and CDR2 LQKENI come from the germline V gene. CDR3 length: 15 amino acids. In DNA, the CDR3 is TGTGCCAGCTCACCAGGGTTTGACTCCAACACTGAAGCTTTCTTT. Translating gives CASSPGFDSNTEAFF.

CDR3 region: CASSFGSGAQRLYNEQFF. CDR3 nucleotides: TGCGCCAGCAGCTTTGGTAGCGGGGCCCAACGATTATACAATGAGCAGTTCTTC. The chain combines TRBV5-1 with TRBJ2-1; 8 bases map to TRBD2. The CDR3 has 18 residues. With V trimmed by 2 bases and J by 4 bases, 14 bases remained unmatched. CDR1 and CDR2 from the germline V gene are SGHRS and YFSETQ.

The chain joins TRBV2 to TRBJ2-7, with 10 bases that match TRBD1. CDR1 and CDR2 from the germline V gene are SNHLY and FYNNEI. V trimming: 8 bases; J trimming: 5 bases; junction bases outside the gene matches: 3. The CDR3 length is 12 residues. This chain's CDR3 is CASHGTGDEQYF. Here the CDR3 DNA reads TGTGCCAGCCACGGGACAGGGGACGAGCAGTACTTC.

This clonotype came up a few times. J is TRBJ2-1 and V is TRBV20-1; 8 bases are a match to TRBD2. Germline lookup yields CDR1 DFQATT and CDR2 SNEGSKA (reference sequence). Trimming at V came to 6 bases and at J to 2 bases, leaving 12 bases not matched to a gene. This CDR3 is built from 16 residues. This CDR3 is CSAPPSGAGAYNEQFF. The CDR3 coding sequence is TGCAGTGCGCCCCCGAGTGGAGCGGGAGCCTACAATGAGCAGTTCTTC.

In its sample, this clonotype was seen a few times. The chain is built from TRBV4-2 and TRBJ2-7, with 10 bases fitting TRBD2. The CDR3 extends over 16 amino acids. Looked up from germline, CDR1 is LGHNA and CDR2 is YNFKEQ. V dropped 0 bases and J dropped 3; count of bases not matched to a gene: 5. This CDR3 is CASSQDLLAGFYEQYF. The DNA for the CDR3 is TGTGCCAGCAGCCAAGATTTACTAGCGGGATTCTACGAGCAGTACTTC.

The table lists this clonotype with many counts. V gene TRBV25-1 combines with J gene TRBJ1-1; possibly TRBD1 for D (5 bases). V was shortened by 7 bases and J by 4 bases, with 13 bases between the two germline ends. The V gene's germline CDR1 is MGHDK and CDR2 SYGVNS. CDR3 length equals 13 residues. CDR3 sequence: CASKSRGPTEAFF. Written as DNA, the CDR3 is TGTGCCAGCAAGAGTCGGGGACCCACTGAAGCTTTCTTT. Filled out from reference TRBV25-1 and TRBJ1-1, the complete variable domain reads EADIYQTPRYLVIGTGKKITLECSQTMGHDKMYWYQQDPGMELHLIHYSYGVNSTEKGDLSSESTVSRIRTEHFPLTLESARPSHTSQYLCASKSRGPTEAFFGQGTRLTVV.

V is TRBV4-3 and J is TRBJ2-7; D could derive from TRBD1 or TRBD2 (5 bases each). Trimming left V 0 bases short and J 3 bases short, with 12 bases between. Germline V CDR1 and CDR2: LGHNA, YSLEER. This CDR3 contains 15 residues. The CDR3 DNA sequence: TGCGCCAGCAGCCAAGACAGGGAGTTTTTCTACGAGCAGTACTTC. Protein sequence: CASSQDREFFYEQYF.

The chain combines TRBV5-1 with TRBJ2-2; D unresolved. Trimming took off 2 bases at V and 7 bases at J, with 12 bases between the two ends. The CDR3 totals 14 residues. Looked up from germline, CDR1 is SGHRS and CDR2 is YFSETQ. The CDR3 DNA follows: TGCGCCAGCAGCTTATCCGGAGCCAGCGGGGAGCTGTTTTTT. Its protein product is CASSLSGASGELFF.

There are a few counts of this clonotype. The V gene is TRBV28, the J gene TRBJ2-7; D is uncertain. V lost 6 bases and J 1 base, leaving 4 bases between the germline ends. Germline-derived CDR1 and CDR2 are MDHEN and SYDVKM. This CDR3 is 11 amino acids long. The CDR3 reads CASRESYEQYF. CDR3 in DNA: TGTGCCAGCAGGGAATCCTACGAGCAGTACTTC.

This sequence joins TRBV11-2 and TRBJ2-3; unclear D gene. The CDR3 is 11 amino acids. Germline CDR1 SGHAT, CDR2 FQNNGV. The V end was cut by 5 bases, the J end by 12 bases, with 12 bases between. The CDR3 loop is CASSPVQGQYF. CDR3 DNA: TGTGCCAGCAGCCCCGTTCAAGGCCAGTATTTT.

The V call is TRBV20-1, the J call TRBJ1-2; D is unclear. The CDR3 loop spans 18 amino acids. The ends were cut back, 0 bases at V and 2 bases at J, with 22 bases in the middle. Germline assignment: CDR1 DFQATT and CDR2 SNEGSKA (reference sequence). The CDR3 nucleotides are TGCAGTGCTAGAGATCTTAAGCTCGGGAGGATAAGGAACTATGGCTACACCTTC. Its protein is CSARDLKLGRIRNYGYTF.

Only a few counts were recorded for this clonotype. The rearrangement uses TRBV4-3 and TRBJ2-1; 11 bases are a match to TRBD2. Germline-derived CDR1 and CDR2 are LGHNA and YSLEER. The junction had 9 bases not matched to a gene; V was cut back by 6 bases and J by 5 bases. This CDR3 region has 16 residues. The DNA for the CDR3 is TGCGCCAGCAGTGATTCCGGGACTAGCGGTAACAATGAGCAGTTCTTC. Protein product: CASSDSGTSGNNEQFF.

The V call is TRBV9, the J call TRBJ2-7, with 9 bases that match TRBD2. V lost 3 bases and J lost 6; bases outside the gene matches: 7. CDR1 SGDLS and CDR2 YYNGEE come from the germline V gene. CDR3 length equals 14 residues. CDR3 sequence (DNA): TGTGCCAGCAGCGCATCCGGGACTAGCATCGAGCAGTACTTC. Its protein is CASSASGTSIEQYF.